The 10 T cell receptor beta chains listed next were all sequenced from one sample in a study of T-cell reconstitution after alpha-beta-depleted transplantation in children. The TCRbeta library was prepared with unique molecular identifiers. Via MiXCR, TCRdb re-called the PCR reads, giving one row per CDR3 protein. The data show hundreds of thousands of distinct CDR3 sequences, 16% seen once. Here the sequenced sample was PBMCs from the stem cell graft donor, taken from the stem cell graft. The receptors originated from a human donor who donated a stem cell graft to a child with acute myeloid leukemia.

This clonotype was recorded many times. The CDR3 here is CSARRQGPNEQFF. The CDR3 nucleotides are TGCAGTGCTAGAAGACAGGGTCCCAATGAGCAGTTCTTC. V is TRBV20-1 and J is TRBJ2-1; 7 bases align to TRBD1. The CDR3 loop spans 13 amino acids. V lost 2 bases and J lost 6; bases outside the gene matches: 4. CDR1 and CDR2 (germline): DFQATT, SNEGSKA (reference sequence).

A note on this clonotype: The junction departs from the called germline gene at one end, perhaps through a read error. The V and J genes are TRBV20-1 and TRBJ2-7; possibly TRBD1 or TRBD2 for D (7 bases each). The CDR3 consists of 14 residues. Germline CDR1 and CDR2: DFQATT and SNEGSKA (reference sequence). CDR3 in DNA: TGCAGTACTAGGGACCAGGGGGGGATAGACGAGCAGTACTTC. This gives the protein CSTRDQGGIDEQYF.

The chain carries TRBV7-2 and TRBJ2-3; D could derive from TRBD1 or TRBD2 (5 bases each). The CDR3 is 14 amino acids. Germline CDR1 and CDR2: SGHTA and FQGNSA. V lost 3 bases to trimming and J lost 2 bases, with 9 bases between them. This CDR3 is CASSFGDPTDTQYF. The CDR3 DNA reads TGTGCCAGCAGCTTCGGGGACCCCACAGATACGCAGTATTTT. The full variable domain, completed using reference TRBV7-2 and TRBJ2-3, is GAGVSQSPSNKVTEKGKDVELRCDPISGHTALYWYRQSLGQGLEFLIYFQGNSAPDKSGLPSDRFSAERTGGSVSTLTIQRTQQEDSAVYLCASSFGDPTDTQYFGPGTRLTVL.

V is TRBV28 and J is TRBJ1-1; D perhaps matches TRBD1 (5 bases). V was pared by 3 bases and J by 7 bases, with 18 bases between. Germline CDR1 and CDR2: MDHEN and SYDVKM. This CDR3 contains 15 residues. CDR3 sequence (DNA): TGTGCCAGCAGTTTGATCATGAGAGGGGCGGGTGAAGCTTTCTTT. Its translation: CASSLIMRGAGEAFF.

This chain links TRBV27 with TRBJ2-3, with 11 positions matching TRBD2. The germline gives CDR1 MNHEY, CDR2 SMNVEV (reference sequence). The CDR3 length is 18 residues. V was clipped by 1 base and J by 2 bases; unmatched bases: 8. CDR3 sequence: CASSLFGASGGYTDTQYF. The CDR3 DNA reads as TGTGCCAGCAGTTTATTTGGGGCTAGCGGGGGGTACACAGATACGCAGTATTTT.

This clonotype was picked up many times. The chain couples TRBV27 to TRBJ2-5, with 7 nucleotides matching TRBD1. This CDR3 comprises 14 residues. Germline V lookup: CDR1 MNHEY, CDR2 SMNVEV (reference sequence). V was clipped by 5 bases and J by 5 bases; unmatched bases: 8. The CDR3 sequence: CASSRPRQGETQYF. The DNA for the CDR3 is TGTGCCAGCAGTAGACCTCGACAGGGTGAGACCCAGTACTTC.

The chain has TRBV9 and TRBJ2-1; the D gene is possibly TRBD2 (6 bases). The CDR3 contains 15 residues. CDR1 is SGDLS, CDR2 YYNGEE, per germline. V lost 4 bases, J lost 8 bases, and 19 bases lay in between. The CDR3: CASSSRGDDFDEQFF. The CDR3 DNA follows: TGTGCCAGCAGCTCCCGCGGGGACGATTTCGATGAGCAGTTCTTC.

The table lists this clonotype with a few counts. This chain uses TRBV12-3 or TRBV12-4 with TRBJ1-2; D is perhaps TRBD1 (5 bases). V lost 2 bases and J 4 bases, leaving 14 bases between the germline ends. The CDR3 runs to 15 residues. The CDR3 coding sequence is TGTGCCAGCAGTTTAATCGGCAGGGATCGCTATGGCTACACCTTC. Protein sequence: CASSLIGRDRYGYTF.

This clonotype showed up many times. V gene TRBV5-6 combines with J gene TRBJ1-5, with no clear D. Germline CDR1 SGHDT, CDR2 YYEEEE. The V end was cut by 4 bases, the J end by 5 bases, with 10 bases between. The CDR3 totals 13 residues. In DNA, the CDR3 is TGTGCCAGCAGCACCGATGGGGATCAGCCCCAGCATTTT. It encodes CASSTDGDQPQHF.

Of note for this clonotype: An end of the junction does not agree with germline; a read error may underlie this. The V call is TRBV7-8, the J call TRBJ2-7, with 10 nucleotides matching TRBD1. Germline CDR1 reads SGHVS; CDR2 reads FQNEAQ. The CDR3 is 13 residues long. The CDR3 nucleotides are TGTGCCAGCAGCTCTCCCGGGACAGGGGTTATTAACTTC. It encodes CASSSPGTGVINF.